This T cell receptor (beta chain) is from a study of shared clonotypes between healthy human individuals. As concerns this clone: The target antigen is unknown.

Replicate sorted-subset PCRs were loaded with roughly 190 ng DNA, 30,000 or so T cell genomes. Per the original data handling: Junction-only immunoSEQ sequences carried no quality scores, so filtering differed. Data came from immunoSEQ multiplex PCR; TCRdb stores just in-frame clones and leaves some out. V, J and clone size are taken as reported in that table, and D and trimming were inferred from the DNA itself. This table has some 2,500,000 clones, approximately 93% appearing once. Study conclusions and caveats: Sequencing of the sorted subsets was shown by rarefaction to be incomplete despite large depth. Against clonotypes common to all four donors, non-shared ones had lower generation probabilities.

The TCR was taken from a man younger than 35 in good health. Some clones in this sample may be carry-over from other donors' samples. Sequenced material: naive CD4+ T cells from PBMCs. Subset of the sample: CD45RA+ positively selected.

The CDR3 loop is CASSISGWKDGYTF. CDR3 coding DNA: TGTGCCAGTAGTATTTCGGGGTGGAAGGATGGCTACACCTTC. The chain combines TRBV19 with TRBJ1-2, with D uncertain. CDR1 is LNHDA and CDR2 is SQIVND in the germline V gene (reference sequence). CDR3 length: 14 amino acids. Trimming pared 3 bases from V and 6 bases from J, leaving 14 bases between.